Here is one T cell receptor beta chain with its context. Repertoires were generated with immunoSEQ multiplex PCR, while TCRdb's copy carries only in-frame clones and drops some. Of approximately 90,000 clones listed, approximately 89% were seen once; the top ten hold about 2.5%. The data stem from a study of T cell changes during pregnancy in multiple sclerosis. Trimming removed 0 bases at V and 3 bases at J, with 15 bases between. This CDR3 contains 16 residues. Germline V lookup: CDR1 MGHRA, CDR2 YSYEKL. This receptor was obtained from a female donor with multiple sclerosis, enrolled in a pregnancy study. The chain combines TRBV4-1 with TRBJ2-7; possible D gene TRBD1, 7 bases. Here the sequenced sample was peripheral blood, taken in the first trimester of pregnancy. The CDR3 DNA is TGCGCCAGCAGCCAAGACCCAGGGGGGAACGGCTACGAGCAGTACTTC. Its translation: CASSQDPGGNGYEQYF.